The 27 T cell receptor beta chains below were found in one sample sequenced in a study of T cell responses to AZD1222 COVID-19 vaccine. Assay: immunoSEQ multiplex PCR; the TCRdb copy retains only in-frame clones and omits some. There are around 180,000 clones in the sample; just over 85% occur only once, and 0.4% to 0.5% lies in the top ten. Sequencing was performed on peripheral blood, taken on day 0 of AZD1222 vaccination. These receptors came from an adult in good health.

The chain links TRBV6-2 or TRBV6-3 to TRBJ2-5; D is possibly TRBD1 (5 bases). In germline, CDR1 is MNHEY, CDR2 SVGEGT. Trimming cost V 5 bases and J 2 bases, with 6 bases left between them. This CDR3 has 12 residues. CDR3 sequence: CASSDRQETQYF. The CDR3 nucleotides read TGTGCCAGCAGTGACAGACAAGAGACCCAGTACTTC.

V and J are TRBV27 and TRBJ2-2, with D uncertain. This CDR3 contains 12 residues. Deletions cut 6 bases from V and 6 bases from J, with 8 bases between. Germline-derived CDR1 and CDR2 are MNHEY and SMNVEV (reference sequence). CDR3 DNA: TGTGCCAGCAGCCCACCCCCCGGGGAGCTGTTTTTT. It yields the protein CASSPPPGELFF.

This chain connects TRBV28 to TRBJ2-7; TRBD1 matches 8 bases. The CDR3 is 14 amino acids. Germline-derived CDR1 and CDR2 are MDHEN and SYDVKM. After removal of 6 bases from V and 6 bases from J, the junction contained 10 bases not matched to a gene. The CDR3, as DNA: TGTGCCAGCAGATTCCAGGGGGCGCGGTCCGAGCAGTACTTC. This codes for CASRFQGARSEQYF.

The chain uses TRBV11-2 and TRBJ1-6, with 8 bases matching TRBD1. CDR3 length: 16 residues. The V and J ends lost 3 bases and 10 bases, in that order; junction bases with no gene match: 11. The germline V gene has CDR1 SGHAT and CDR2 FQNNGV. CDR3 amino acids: CASSFGRSGQGSPLHF. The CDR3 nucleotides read TGTGCCAGCAGCTTTGGAAGGAGCGGACAGGGCTCACCCCTCCACTTT.

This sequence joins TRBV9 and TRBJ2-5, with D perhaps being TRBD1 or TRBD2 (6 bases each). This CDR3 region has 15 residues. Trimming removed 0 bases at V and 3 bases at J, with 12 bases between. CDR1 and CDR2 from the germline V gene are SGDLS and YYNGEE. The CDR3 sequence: CASSVGRGVEETQYF. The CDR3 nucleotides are TGTGCCAGCAGCGTAGGAAGGGGGGTAGAAGAGACCCAGTACTTC.

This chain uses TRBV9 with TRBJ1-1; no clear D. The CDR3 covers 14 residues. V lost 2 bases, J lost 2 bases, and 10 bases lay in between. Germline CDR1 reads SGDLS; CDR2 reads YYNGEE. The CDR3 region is CASSVSDRNTEAFF. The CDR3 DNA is TGTGCCAGCAGCGTCTCGGATCGAAACACTGAAGCTTTCTTT.

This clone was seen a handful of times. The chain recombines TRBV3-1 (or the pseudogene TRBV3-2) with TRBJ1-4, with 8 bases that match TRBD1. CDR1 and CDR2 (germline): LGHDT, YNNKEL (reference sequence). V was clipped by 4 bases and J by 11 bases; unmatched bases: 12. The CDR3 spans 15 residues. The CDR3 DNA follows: TGTGCCAGCAGCCCCACGCAGGGGGCACGGGACAAACTGTTTTTT. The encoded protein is CASSPTQGARDKLFF.

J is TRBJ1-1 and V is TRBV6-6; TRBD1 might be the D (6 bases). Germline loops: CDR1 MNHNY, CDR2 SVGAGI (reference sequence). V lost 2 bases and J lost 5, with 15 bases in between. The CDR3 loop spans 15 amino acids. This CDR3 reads CASSYRDIQGTEAFF. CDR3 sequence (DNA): TGTGCCAGCAGTTACCGGGACATCCAGGGTACTGAAGCTTTCTTT.

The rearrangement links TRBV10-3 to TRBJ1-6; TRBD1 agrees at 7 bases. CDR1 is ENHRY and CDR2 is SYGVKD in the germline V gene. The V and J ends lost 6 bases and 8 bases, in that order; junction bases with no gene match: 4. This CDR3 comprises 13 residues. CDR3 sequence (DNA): TGTGCCATCAGAACAACAGGGGATTCACCCCTCCACTTT. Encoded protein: CAIRTTGDSPLHF.

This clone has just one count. CDR3 nucleotide sequence: TGTGCCAGCGGTAAGACTCGGAACAATGAAAAACTGTTTTTT. Translation gives CASGKTRNNEKLFF. This chain connects TRBV27 to TRBJ1-4; D not certain. Germline values: CDR1 MNHEY, CDR2 SMNVEV (reference sequence). The length of the CDR3 is 14 residues. Deletions cut 8 bases from V and 5 bases from J, with 15 bases between.

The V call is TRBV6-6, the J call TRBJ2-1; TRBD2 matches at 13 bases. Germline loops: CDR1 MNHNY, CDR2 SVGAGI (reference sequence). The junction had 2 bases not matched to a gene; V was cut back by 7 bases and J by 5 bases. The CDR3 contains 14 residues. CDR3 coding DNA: TGTGCCAGCACCGGACTAGCGGGAGACAATGAGCAGTTCTTC. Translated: CASTGLAGDNEQFF.

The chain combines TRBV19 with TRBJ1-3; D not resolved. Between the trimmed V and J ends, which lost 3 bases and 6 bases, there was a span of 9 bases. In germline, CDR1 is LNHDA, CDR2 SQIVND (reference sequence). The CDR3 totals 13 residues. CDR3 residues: CASSIGPLNTIYF. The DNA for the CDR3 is TGTGCCAGTAGTATTGGCCCGTTAAACACCATATATTTT.

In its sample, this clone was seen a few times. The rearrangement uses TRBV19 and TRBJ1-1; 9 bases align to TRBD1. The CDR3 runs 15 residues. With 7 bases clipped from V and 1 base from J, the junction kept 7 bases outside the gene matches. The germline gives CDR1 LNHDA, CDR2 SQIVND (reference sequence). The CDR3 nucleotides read TGTGCCAGTACCCGGACAGGGGTGGGGAACACTGAAGCTTTCTTT. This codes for CASTRTGVGNTEAFF.

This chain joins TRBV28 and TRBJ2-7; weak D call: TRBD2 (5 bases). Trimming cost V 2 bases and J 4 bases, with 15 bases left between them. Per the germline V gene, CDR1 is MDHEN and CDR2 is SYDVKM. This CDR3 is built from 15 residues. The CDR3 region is CASSLSLFGVYEQYF. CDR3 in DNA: TGTGCCAGCAGTTTAAGTCTTTTCGGGGTTTACGAGCAGTACTTC.

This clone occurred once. The CDR3 DNA reads TGTGCCAGCAGTCGCGCCCCCTACAATGAGCAGTTCTTC. Translating it yields CASSRAPYNEQFF. This chain joins TRBV27 and TRBJ2-1; no reliable D call. V was shortened by 5 bases and J by 2 bases, with 7 bases between the two germline ends. In germline, CDR1 is MNHEY, CDR2 SMNVEV (reference sequence). This CDR3 comprises 13 residues.

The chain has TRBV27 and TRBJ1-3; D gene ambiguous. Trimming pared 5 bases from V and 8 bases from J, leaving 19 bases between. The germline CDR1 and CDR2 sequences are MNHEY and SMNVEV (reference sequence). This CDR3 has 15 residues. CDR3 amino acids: CASSPGYSLRDTIYF. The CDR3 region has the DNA TGTGCCAGCAGTCCGGGATACAGCCTTAGGGACACCATATATTTT.

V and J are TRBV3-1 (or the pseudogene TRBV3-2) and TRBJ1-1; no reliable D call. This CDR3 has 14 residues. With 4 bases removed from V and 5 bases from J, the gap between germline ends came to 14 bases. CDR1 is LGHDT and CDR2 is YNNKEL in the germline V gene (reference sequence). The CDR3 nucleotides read TGTGCCAGCAGCCCGGGCGTGGGGAAGACTGAAGCTTTCTTT. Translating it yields CASSPGVGKTEAFF.

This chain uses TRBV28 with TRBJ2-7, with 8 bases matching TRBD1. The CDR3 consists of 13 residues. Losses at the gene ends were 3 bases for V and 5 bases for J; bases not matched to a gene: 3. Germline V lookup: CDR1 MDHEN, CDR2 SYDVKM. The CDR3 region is CASSFRTGNEQYF. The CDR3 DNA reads TGTGCCAGCAGTTTCCGGACAGGGAACGAGCAGTACTTC.

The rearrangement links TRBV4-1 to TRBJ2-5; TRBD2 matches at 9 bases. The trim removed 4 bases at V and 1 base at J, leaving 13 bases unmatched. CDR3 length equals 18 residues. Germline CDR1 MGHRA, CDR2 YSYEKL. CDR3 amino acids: CASSLLIPRGLAQETQYF. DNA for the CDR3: TGCGCCAGCAGCCTCCTCATCCCTCGGGGACTAGCCCAAGAGACCCAGTACTTC.

The CDR3: CASSQSRASTDTQYF. The CDR3 region has the DNA TGCGCCAGCAGCCAAAGCAGGGCGAGCACAGATACGCAGTATTTT. V and J are TRBV4-1 and TRBJ2-3; D perhaps matches TRBD1 (5 bases). Germline lookup yields CDR1 MGHRA and CDR2 YSYEKL. The CDR3 sequence is 15 residues long. Trimming removed 2 bases at V and 0 bases at J, with 9 bases between.

The CDR3 sequence is CASSLGLARKTQYF. As DNA, the CDR3 is TGTGCCAGCAGCTTGGGGCTAGCAAGAAAGACCCAGTACTTC. V gene TRBV5-6 combines with J gene TRBJ2-5; D might be TRBD2 (5 bases). Germline CDR1 is SGHDT and CDR2 is YYEEEE. This CDR3 comprises 14 residues. The V end lost 0 bases, the J end lost 6 bases, and 12 bases lay between the germline ends.

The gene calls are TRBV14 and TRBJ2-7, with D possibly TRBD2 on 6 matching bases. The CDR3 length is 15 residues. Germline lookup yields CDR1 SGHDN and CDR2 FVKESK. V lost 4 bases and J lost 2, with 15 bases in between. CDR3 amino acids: CASSRFRDSPYEQYF. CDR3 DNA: TGTGCCAGCAGCCGCTTCCGGGACTCACCCTACGAGCAGTACTTC.

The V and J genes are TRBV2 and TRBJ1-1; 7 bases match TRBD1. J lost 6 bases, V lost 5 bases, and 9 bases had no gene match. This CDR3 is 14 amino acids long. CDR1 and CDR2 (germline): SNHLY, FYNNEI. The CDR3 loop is CASSTKTGRPEAFF. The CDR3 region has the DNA TGTGCCAGCAGTACCAAGACAGGGCGGCCTGAAGCTTTCTTT.

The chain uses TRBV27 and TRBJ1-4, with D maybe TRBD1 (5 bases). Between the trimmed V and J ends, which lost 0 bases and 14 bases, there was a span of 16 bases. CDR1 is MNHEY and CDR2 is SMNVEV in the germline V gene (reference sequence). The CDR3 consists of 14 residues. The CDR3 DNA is TGTGCCAGCAGTTTATCGCCAGGGCTCGGGACCCTGTTTTTT. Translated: CASSLSPGLGTLFF.

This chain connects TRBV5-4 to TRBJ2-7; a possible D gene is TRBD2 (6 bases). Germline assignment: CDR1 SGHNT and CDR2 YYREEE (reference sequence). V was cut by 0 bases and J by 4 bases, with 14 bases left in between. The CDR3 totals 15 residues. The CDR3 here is CASSLARGSGYEQYF. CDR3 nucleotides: TGTGCCAGCAGCTTGGCACGGGGGTCTGGGTACGAGCAGTACTTC.

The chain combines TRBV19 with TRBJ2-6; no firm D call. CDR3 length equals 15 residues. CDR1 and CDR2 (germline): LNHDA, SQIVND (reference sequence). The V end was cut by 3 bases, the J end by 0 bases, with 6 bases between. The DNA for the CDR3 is TGTGCCAGTAGTATGGACGCCTCTGGGGCCAACGTCCTGACTTTC. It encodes CASSMDASGANVLTF. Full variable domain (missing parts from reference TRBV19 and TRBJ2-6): DGGITQSPKYLFRKEGQNVTLSCEQNLNHDAMYWYRQDPGQGLRLIYYSQIVNDFQKGDIAEGYSVSREKKESFPLTVTSAQKNPTAFYLCASSMDASGANVLTFGAGSRLTVL.

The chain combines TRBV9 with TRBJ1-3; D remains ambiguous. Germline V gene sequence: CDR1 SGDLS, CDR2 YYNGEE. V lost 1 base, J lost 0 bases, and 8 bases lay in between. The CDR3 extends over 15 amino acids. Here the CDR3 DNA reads TGTGCCAGCAGCGTAACGCAGGTCTCTGGAAACACCATATATTTT. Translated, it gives CASSVTQVSGNTIYF.